Listed below are T cell receptor beta chains from one sample, sequenced in a study of OX40 agonist ivuxolimab in advanced cancers. Only in-frame clones appear in the TCRdb table, and some are missing; sequencing was by immunoSEQ multiplex PCR. Of just under 95,000 clones in the sample, around 86% were seen once. The source material was CD4+ or CD8+ T cells sorted from blood, sampled in a trial of the OX40 agonist ivuxolimab. The receptor source for this set is an adult with an advanced solid tumor such as melanoma, head and neck, liver or kidney cancer. Each CDR3 is given with its conserved first and last residue. The D gene is left open where the match is weak. Expanded clones get a size class; other rows say once, few or many, or leave the size out.

D: -
V: TRBV5-1
J: TRBJ1-2
size: -
CDR3: CASSLAEGNYGYTF
DNA: TGCGCCAGCAGCTTGGCCGAGGGAAACTATGGCTACACCTTC

D: TRBD2
V: TRBV5-6
J: TRBJ2-1
size: -
CDR3: CASSEIAGGGAFEQFF
DNA: TGTGCCAGCAGCGAAATAGCGGGGGGCGGGGCGTTTGAGCAGTTCTTC

D: -
V: TRBV4-1
J: TRBJ2-7
size: -
CDR3: CASSLNSGLAGEQYF
DNA: TGCGCCAGCAGCCTTAATTCCGGGCTGGCGGGGGAGCAGTACTTC

D: -
V: TRBV5-1
J: TRBJ2-3
size: -
CDR3: CASSLGGVGADTQYF
DNA: TGCGCCAGCAGCTTGGGTGGGGTTGGAGCAGATACGCAGTATTTT

D: TRBD1
V: TRBV30
J: TRBJ2-5
size: -
CDR3: CAWSTRQGQETQYF
DNA: TGTGCCTGGAGTACAAGACAGGGACAAGAGACCCAGTACTTC

D: -
V: TRBV5-4
J: TRBJ2-5
size: -
CDR3: CASSLSDPGLGAQYF
DNA: TGTGCCAGCAGCTTGTCGGACCCGGGTTTGGGGGCCCAGTACTTC

D: -
V: TRBV9
J: TRBJ1-1
size: once
CDR3: CASSVASGNTEAFF
DNA: TGTGCCAGCAGCGTAGCCAGCGGGAACACTGAAGCTTTCTTT

D: -
V: TRBV5-4
J: TRBJ1-1
size: -
CDR3: CASSPSRGNTEAFF
DNA: TGTGCCAGCAGCCCATCGAGGGGGAACACTGAAGCTTTCTTT

D: -
V: TRBV7-2
J: TRBJ1-5
size: -
CDR3: CASSLGSRANSNQPQHF
DNA: TGTGCCAGCAGCTTAGGTAGTCGAGCCAATAGCAATCAGCCCCAGCATTTT

D: -
V: TRBV2
J: TRBJ2-1
size: once
CDR3: CASSEALRGRDEQFF
DNA: TGTGCCAGCAGTGAAGCGCTCAGGGGCCGGGATGAGCAGTTCTTC

D: -
V: TRBV4-3
J: TRBJ1-5
size: -
CDR3: CASSQDWYSSNQPQHF
DNA: TGCGCCAGCAGCCAAGATTGGTACAGTAGCAATCAGCCCCAGCATTTT

D: -
V: TRBV10-3
J: TRBJ1-2
size: -
CDR3: CAISESEISNYGYTF
DNA: TGTGCCATCAGTGAGTCGGAGATCTCTAACTATGGCTACACCTTC

D: -
V: TRBV19
J: TRBJ1-6
size: few
CDR3: CASSPSRGRVESPLHF
DNA: TGTGCCAGTAGCCCGTCTCGGGGAAGGGTGGAGTCACCCCTCCACTTT

D: -
V: TRBV6-5
J: TRBJ1-1
size: -
CDR3: CASSYSPAGGGTEAFF
DNA: TGTGCCAGCAGTTACTCGCCGGCGGGGGGGGGAACTGAAGCTTTCTTT

D: -
V: TRBV10-1
J: TRBJ2-2
size: -
CDR3: CASSYQGTHTGELFF
DNA: TGCGCCAGCAGTTATCAGGGGACACACACCGGGGAGCTGTTTTTT

D: TRBD2
V: TRBV5-6
J: TRBJ2-1
size: -
CDR3: CASSLPGLPNEQFF
DNA: TGTGCCAGCAGCTTACCGGGACTACCCAATGAGCAGTTCTTC

D: TRBD1
V: TRBV4-1
J: TRBJ2-2
size: -
CDR3: CASSQPYRTGALAGELFF
DNA: TGCGCCAGCAGCCAGCCGTATCGGACAGGCGCCTTAGCCGGGGAGCTGTTTTTT

D: TRBD2
V: TRBV7-3
J: TRBJ2-1
size: few
CDR3: CASSLIPWTSRLDEQFF
DNA: TGTGCCAGCAGCTTAATCCCTTGGACTAGCCGGCTTGATGAGCAGTTCTTC

D: -
V: TRBV9
J: TRBJ1-1
size: -
CDR3: CASSVTTGASGEAFF
DNA: TGTGCCAGCAGCGTTACTACGGGAGCTAGTGGTGAAGCTTTCTTT

D: -
V: TRBV12-5
J: TRBJ2-3
size: -
CDR3: CASGLAPPDTQYF
DNA: TGTGCTAGTGGTTTGGCTCCTCCAGATACGCAGTATTTT

D: TRBD1
V: TRBV5-1
J: TRBJ1-2
size: -
CDR3: CASSLRDRAGYTF
DNA: TGCGCCAGCAGCTTGAGGGACAGGGCCGGCTACACCTTC

D: TRBD1
V: TRBV6-1
J: TRBJ1-4
size: -
CDR3: CASSRDRDEKLFF
DNA: TGTGCCAGCAGTAGGGACAGGGACGAAAAACTGTTTTTT

D: -
V: TRBV30
J: TRBJ1-1
size: -
CDR3: CAWTGPNTEAFF
DNA: TGTGCCTGGACGGGCCCGAACACTGAAGCTTTCTTT

D: TRBD1
V: TRBV10-3
J: TRBJ2-7
size: -
CDR3: CAISGVQGGTGASYEQYF
DNA: TGTGCCATCAGTGGGGTCCAGGGAGGGACAGGGGCCTCCTACGAGCAGTACTTC

D: TRBD1
V: TRBV5-1
J: TRBJ2-3
size: -
CDR3: CASSGYQGVSTDTQYF
DNA: TGCGCCAGCAGCGGCTACCAGGGGGTAAGCACAGATACGCAGTATTTT

D: -
V: TRBV29-1
J: TRBJ2-1
size: -
CDR3: CSVDTTGATMGTEQFF
DNA: TGCAGCGTTGATACAACGGGGGCCACAATGGGGACGGAGCAGTTCTTC

D: TRBD1
V: TRBV6-1
J: TRBJ1-2
size: -
CDR3: CASSETGRYGYTF
DNA: TGTGCCAGCAGTGAGACAGGGCGCTATGGCTACACCTTC

D: -
V: TRBV11-2
J: TRBJ1-2
size: -
CDR3: CASSPSVRVGYTF
DNA: TGTGCCAGCAGCCCCTCGGTTCGAGTGGGCTACACCTTC

D: -
V: TRBV15
J: TRBJ2-1
size: -
CDR3: CATSRATTLGGYNEQFF
DNA: TGTGCCACCAGCAGAGCAACTACCTTAGGCGGGTACAATGAGCAGTTCTTC

D: -
V: TRBV13
J: TRBJ2-2
size: -
CDR3: CASSDPRAPAGELFF
DNA: TGTGCCAGCAGCGATCCCCGGGCCCCAGCCGGGGAGCTGTTTTTT

D: TRBD1
V: TRBV9
J: TRBJ2-1
size: -
CDR3: CASSVVGGTGVSNEQFF
DNA: TGTGCCAGCAGCGTAGTAGGTGGGACAGGGGTGAGCAATGAGCAGTTCTTC

D: TRBD2
V: TRBV30
J: TRBJ2-4
size: -
CDR3: CAWSRGLSNIQYF
DNA: TGTGCCTGGAGTAGGGGACTATCAAACATTCAGTACTTC

D: -
V: TRBV5-6
J: TRBJ1-5
size: -
CDR3: CASSLVGDSNQPQHF
DNA: TGTGCCAGCAGCTTGGTCGGGGATAGCAATCAGCCCCAGCATTTT

D: -
V: TRBV5-6
J: TRBJ1-2
size: -
CDR3: CASSFRGPAFYGYTF
DNA: TGTGCCAGCAGTTTTCGGGGGCCGGCATTCTATGGCTACACCTTC

D: TRBD1
V: TRBV7-9
J: TRBJ1-2
size: -
CDR3: CASSLYRSAGQGAVGYTF
DNA: TGTGCCAGCAGCTTATATCGATCGGCGGGACAGGGGGCGGTTGGCTACACCTTC

D: TRBD1
V: TRBV6-6
J: TRBJ2-7
size: -
CDR3: CASSRDRGAYEQYF
DNA: TGTGCCAGCAGCCGGGACAGGGGAGCCTACGAGCAGTACTTC

D: -
V: TRBV13
J: TRBJ1-2
size: -
CDR3: CASSLPIVHYGYTF
DNA: TGTGCCAGCAGCCTTCCCATAGTACACTATGGCTACACCTTC

D: -
V: TRBV5-1
J: TRBJ1-2
size: -
CDR3: CASSLDGVGYTF
DNA: TGCGCCAGCAGCTTGGATGGGGTTGGCTACACCTTC

D: -
V: TRBV7-8
J: TRBJ2-7
size: -
CDR3: CASSRLSLIGYEQYF
DNA: TGTGCCAGCAGCAGACTCAGCCTTATAGGGTACGAGCAGTACTTC

D: -
V: TRBV2
J: TRBJ1-6
size: -
CDR3: CASIFSYNSPLHF
DNA: TGTGCCAGCATCTTCAGTTATAATTCACCCCTCCACTTT

D: -
V: TRBV9
J: TRBJ2-7
size: -
CDR3: CASSATLQAYEQYF
DNA: TGTGCCAGCAGCGCAACTCTTCAGGCTTACGAGCAGTACTTC

D: TRBD2
V: TRBV19
J: TRBJ2-5
size: -
CDR3: CASSTGGPGLAGGPGVETQYF
DNA: TGTGCCAGTAGTACCGGAGGCCCAGGACTAGCGGGGGGGCCGGGTGTAGAGACCCAGTACTTC

D: -
V: TRBV12-5
J: TRBJ2-2
size: -
CDR3: CASGLVWSSGELFF
DNA: TGTGCTAGTGGTTTGGTTTGGAGTTCCGGGGAGCTGTTTTTT

D: -
V: TRBV27
J: TRBJ2-5
size: -
CDR3: CASRSASSGETQYF
DNA: TGTGCCAGCAGATCCGCCTCCTCCGGAGAGACCCAGTACTTC

D: -
V: TRBV4-2
J: TRBJ1-5
size: -
CDR3: CASSQDTAGNQPQHF
DNA: TGTGCCAGCAGCCAAGACACGGCAGGGAATCAGCCCCAGCATTTT

D: -
V: TRBV6-5
J: TRBJ2-7
size: -
CDR3: CASSYAGQPPYEQYF
DNA: TGTGCCAGCAGTTACGCAGGACAGCCACCCTACGAGCAGTACTTC

D: -
V: TRBV7-2
J: TRBJ1-6
size: -
CDR3: CASSLRRGGSGSPLHF
DNA: TGTGCCAGCAGCTTACGCCGAGGGGGGTCCGGTTCACCCCTCCACTTT

D: -
V: TRBV5-8
J: TRBJ2-1
size: -
CDR3: CASSLVRGRYNEQFF
DNA: TGTGCCAGCAGCTTGGTTAGGGGAAGGTACAATGAGCAGTTCTTC

D: TRBD1
V: TRBV19
J: TRBJ1-5
size: -
CDR3: CASSSGTVYNQPQHF
DNA: TGTGCCAGTAGTTCGGGGACAGTCTACAATCAGCCCCAGCATTTT

D: -
V: TRBV7-9
J: TRBJ1-2
size: few
CDR3: CASSLRTARGYTF
DNA: TGTGCCAGCAGCTTAAGGACTGCCCGGGGCTACACCTTC

D: -
V: TRBV6-1
J: TRBJ1-1
size: -
CDR3: CASSESWSEAFF
DNA: TGTGCCAGCAGTGAAAGTTGGAGTGAAGCTTTCTTT

D: TRBD2
V: TRBV27
J: TRBJ2-3
size: -
CDR3: CASSATSGRTDTQYF
DNA: TGTGCCAGCAGTGCGACTAGCGGGAGGACAGATACGCAGTATTTT